This T cell receptor (beta chain) was identified in a study of spatial heterogeneity in lung cancer (dated by TCRdb to between 2018 and 2020). With regard to the full study: Beta-chain transcripts were consistently detected in greater numbers than alpha-chain transcripts, which likely reflects a higher abundance of beta-chain transcripts. In the raw uncorrected reads, each unique combination of TCR and UMI appeared more than ten times on average. In non-small cell lung cancer, the study quantitatively compared TCR alpha and beta repertoires across several tumor regions, matched nontumor lung, and blood. The study linked features of the TCR repertoire to counts of nonsynonymous mutations, which were determined by whole-exome sequencing of tumor tissue. At surgery, 200 or so tumor regions, approximately 64 matched nontumor lung samples and 56 PBMC samples were TCR-sequenced for both alpha and beta chains.

Summary of the overall study and its limitations: Ubiquitous expanded tumor TCRs were found in blood more often at tumor resection than at routine follow-up. Additional single-cell paired TCR alpha and beta sequencing was considered necessary to confirm, at a functional level, the hypothesis that regional TCRs recognize regional mutations.

In the paper's terms, the time point label means: sample taken at primary tumor resection. Without any cell sorting, TCR sequencing was performed on whole RNA extracted either from tumor and nontumor lung tissue or from cryopreserved PBMC samples. Donors were around 69 patients with early-stage, untreated non-small cell lung cancer from the lung TRACERx cohort. A patient was chosen for TCR sequencing only when enough RNA was available from at least two tumor regions. About this clonotype itself: The antigen this receptor binds is unknown. It has no much larger one-base neighbor in the sample; base qualities were not kept.

The library came from 5' RACE. The run used a NextSeq 500. In the TCR library protocol, a unique molecular identifier was attached to each TCR cDNA molecule so that PCR and sequencing errors could be corrected. On the study's bioinformatics: TCR identification, UMI-based error correction and CDR3 extraction were all carried out with Decombinator tools. Expanded TCRs were defined as those above a frequency of 2 per 1,000, corresponding to the top 1% of the tumor frequency distribution. Each repertoire was subsampled 100 times to 5,000 TCRs, after which Renyi diversity was computed with the R vegan package. CDR3 similarity networks were built from amino acid triplet string-kernel similarity, with CDR3s being connected when pairwise similarity was above 0.82. TCRdb ran its own pipeline on the public reads, namely fastp trimming at Q25 and MiXCR clone calling, and kept in-frame beta chains. Merged by CDR3 protein, the rows form single entries marked with the most common genes and DNA. TCRdb's processing, not the authors' own work, is the source of the V and J calls. For this sample there are about 92,000 distinct CDR3 sequences; about 12% appear just once. About 41% of the sample goes to the ten largest clones.

This sequence was found in a male donor with early-stage non-small cell lung cancer. Source: PBMCs, taken at surgery.

In nucleotide form, the sequence is TGTGCCAGCAGCCCGGGACAGGGTAGCGGGCACAGATACAATGAGCAGTTCTTC. It specifies CASSPGQGSGHRYNEQFF. Rearrangement joined TRBV7-2 to TRBJ2-1; the junction holds 9 bases that match TRBD1. Including cysteine and phenylalanine, the CDR3 has 18 amino acids. This entry keeps only the CDR3 DNA: 54 bases, framed from base 1. In the germline V gene, CDR1 corresponds to SGHTA and CDR2 to FQGNSA. Unmatched junction bases come to 15, with V trimmed by 5 bases and J by 4 bases.